This T cell receptor beta chain came from a study of T cells after yellow fever vaccination. Overall study findings and caveats: Contamination of FACS-sorted repertoires by abundant clonotypes from the bulk population could occur. Although the secondary response was weaker, it peaked faster, at day 5 versus 15. Most primary-vaccination clones reappeared after the booster (approximately 95% CD4, 88% CD8).

This clonotype was picked up a small number of times. The antigen is unknown. V was trimmed by 4 bases and J by 0 bases, leaving 21 bases between them. CDR1 is MDHEN, CDR2 SYDVKM, per germline. The CDR3 is made up of 18 amino acids. Conversion of TCR transcripts into cDNA relied on 5'RACE template switching, which added a universal primer site and UMIs. TCRdb analysed the 5' RACE reads with MiXCR anew, one entry per CDR3 protein. The table lists approximately 350,000 distinct CDR3 sequences, approximately 10% of them singletons. This clonotype was obtained from a young man who received the YFV17D yellow fever vaccine. The sample here was PBMCs, taken on the day of the first yellow fever vaccination. The chain combines TRBV28 with TRBJ1-1; no reliable D call. CDR3 sequence reads: CASSYQIAGETLNTEAFF. CDR3 coding DNA: TGTGCCAGCAGTTACCAGATCGCCGGTGAGACATTGAACACTGAAGCTTTCTTT. Full variable domain (outside the CDR3, taken from reference TRBV28 and TRBJ1-1): DVKVTQSSRYLVKRTGEKVFLECVQDMDHENMFWYRQDPGLGLRLIYFSYDVKMKEKGDIPEGYSVSREKKERFSLILESASTNQTSMYLCASSYQIAGETLNTEAFFGQGTRLTVV.